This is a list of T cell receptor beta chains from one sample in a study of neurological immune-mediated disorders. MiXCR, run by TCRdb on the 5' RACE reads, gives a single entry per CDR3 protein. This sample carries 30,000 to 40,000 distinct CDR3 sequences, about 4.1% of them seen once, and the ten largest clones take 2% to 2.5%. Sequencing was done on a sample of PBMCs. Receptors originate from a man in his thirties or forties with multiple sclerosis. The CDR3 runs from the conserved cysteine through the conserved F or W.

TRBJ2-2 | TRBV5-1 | CASSVTVTGELFF
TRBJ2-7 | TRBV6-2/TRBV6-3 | CASSTHRTVWEQYF
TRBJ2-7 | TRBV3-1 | CASSLSGTEYYEQYF
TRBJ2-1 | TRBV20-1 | CSAVRDYFVNEQFF
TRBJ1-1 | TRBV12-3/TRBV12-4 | CASSPPIGVNTEAFF
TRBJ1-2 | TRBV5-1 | CASSLDAVTWDGYTF
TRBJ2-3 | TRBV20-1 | CSARVGGTSTDTQYF
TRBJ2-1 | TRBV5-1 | CASSLRGASYNEQFF
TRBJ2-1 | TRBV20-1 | CSATGRGEQFF
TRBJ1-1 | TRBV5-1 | CASSLATGETEAFF
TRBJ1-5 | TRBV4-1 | CASSQDPPEGLQPQHF
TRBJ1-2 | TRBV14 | CASSQGRKANYGYTF
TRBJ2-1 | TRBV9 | CASSGTATLHEQFF
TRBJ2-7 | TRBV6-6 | CASSHDRVSYEQYF
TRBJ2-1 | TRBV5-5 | CASSFIAAAHNEQFF
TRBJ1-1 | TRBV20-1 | CSAIGGHYEAFF
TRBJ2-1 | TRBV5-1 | CARTSGVYNEQFF
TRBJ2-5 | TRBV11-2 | CASRSGTSGGAGTQYF
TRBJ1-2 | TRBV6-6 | CASSYSEGVDSYGYTF
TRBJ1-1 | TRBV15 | CATSRVRENTEAFF
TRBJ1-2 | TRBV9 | CASSEDTF
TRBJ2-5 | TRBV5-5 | CASSLASGQETQYF
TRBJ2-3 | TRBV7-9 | CASSQSSPDTQYF
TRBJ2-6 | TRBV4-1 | CASSPQGAGANVLTF
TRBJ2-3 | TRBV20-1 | CSVMGVDTDTQYF
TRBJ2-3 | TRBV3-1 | CASSQGNTDTQYF